The 15 T cell receptor beta chains below were found in one sample sequenced in a study of blood T cell repertoires in COVID-19. The method was immunoSEQ multiplex PCR; TCRdb's version includes in-frame clones alone and lacks a portion of them. The sample consists of 350,000 to 450,000 clones, around 85% of them appearing once. Input material: peripheral blood. These receptors were collected from a woman younger than 35 with acute or convalescent COVID-19.

This chain uses TRBV2 with TRBJ2-2; 7 nucleotides match TRBD1. CDR1 and CDR2 (germline): SNHLY, FYNNEI. The CDR3 extends over 15 amino acids. Trimming removed 7 bases from V and 1 base from J; junction bases left unmatched: 6. CDR3 amino acids: CASNLQGRNTGELFF. The DNA of the CDR3 is TGTGCCAGCAACTTACAGGGGAGGAACACCGGGGAGCTGTTTTTT.

CDR3 amino acids: CASSAGSGYTGELFF. DNA of the CDR3: TGTGCCAGCAGCGCGGGATCGGGGTACACCGGGGAGCTGTTTTTT. The chain has TRBV9 and TRBJ2-2; weak D call: TRBD2 (5 bases). CDR3 length equals 15 residues. V lost 3 bases to trimming and J lost 3 bases, with 12 bases between them. The germline V gene has CDR1 SGDLS and CDR2 YYNGEE.

The chain has TRBV7-9 and TRBJ2-3; perhaps TRBD2 as D (6 bases). This CDR3 has 16 residues. Trimming took 5 bases from V and 1 from J, leaving 16 bases between them. Germline CDR1 and CDR2: SEHNR and FQNEAQ (reference sequence). For the CDR3, the DNA is TGTGCCAGCAGCCCCTGGGCGGGGCTGCGCACAGATACGCAGTATTTT. Its protein product is CASSPWAGLRTDTQYF.

The rearrangement uses TRBV27 and TRBJ2-7, with 9 nucleotides matching TRBD2. Looked up from germline, CDR1 is MNHEY and CDR2 is SMNVEV (reference sequence). Trimming at V came to 5 bases and at J to 3 bases, leaving 8 bases not matched to a gene. The CDR3 sequence is 15 residues long. CDR3 residues: CASSRGRVGHYEQYF. DNA of the CDR3: TGTGCCAGCAGTCGCGGGAGGGTAGGGCACTACGAGCAGTACTTC.

The rearrangement uses TRBV7-2 and TRBJ1-2, with TRBD1 as a possible D gene (5 bases). The V and J ends lost 1 base and 2 bases respectively, with 8 bases between them. Germline assignment: CDR1 SGHTA and CDR2 FQGNSA. This CDR3 is 14 amino acids long. For the CDR3, the DNA is TGTGCCAGCAGCTTAGACAGGCGAAACTATGGCTACACCTTC. It is translated as CASSLDRRNYGYTF.

In this sample, this clone turned up a few times. The chain employs TRBV24-1 and TRBJ2-3; 7 bases are shared with TRBD1. Germline loops: CDR1 KGHDR, CDR2 SFDVKD. The CDR3 runs to 15 residues. The V segment lost 4 bases and the J segment 6 bases; nucleotides outside the gene matches: 9. The DNA for the CDR3 is TGTGCCACCAGTGACGGCGACAGGGAAGTCGATACGCAGTATTTT. Translated, it gives CATSDGDREVDTQYF.

This clone was recorded at least ten times. This chain links TRBV6-1 with TRBJ1-5; perhaps TRBD1 as D (6 bases). The CDR3 extends over 16 amino acids. CDR1 is MNHNS, CDR2 SASEGT, per germline. V shed 2 bases and J shed 0 bases, with 11 bases lying between them. The CDR3 coding sequence is TGTGCCAGCAGTGAAATGACAGGAACTAGCAATCAGCCCCAGCATTTT. The encoded protein is CASSEMTGTSNQPQHF.

The CDR3 sequence is CASSIGGKLFF. The CDR3 DNA is TGCGCCAGCAGCATCGGGGGGAAACTGTTTTTT. This chain connects TRBV5-1 to TRBJ1-4, with D possibly matching TRBD1 (5 bases). Trimming shortened V by 4 bases and J by 11 bases, and 9 bases separated the two germline ends. The CDR3 totals 11 residues. From germline, CDR1 is SGHRS and CDR2 YFSETQ. Together with reference TRBV5-1 and TRBJ1-4, the CDR3 gives the full variable domain: KAGVTQTPRYLIKTRGQQVTLSCSPISGHRSVSWYQQTPGQGLQFLFEYFSETQRNKGNFPGRFSGRQFSNSRSEMNVSTLELGDSALYLCASSIGGKLFFGSGTQLSVL.

This clone was seen just once. The V call is TRBV6-6, the J call TRBJ2-7, with 10 bases fitting TRBD2. Looked up from germline, CDR1 is MNHNY and CDR2 is SVGAGI (reference sequence). The CDR3 sequence is 14 residues long. V gave up 6 bases and J gave up 3 bases; unmatched junction bases: 5. CDR3 residues: CASRSGGAVYEQYF. CDR3 in DNA: TGTGCCAGCAGAAGCGGGGGGGCCGTCTACGAGCAGTACTTC.

A few counts support this clone. V usage is TRBV12-5 and J usage is TRBJ2-1; 11 bases map to TRBD2. With V trimmed by 6 bases and J by 7 bases, 8 bases remained unmatched. CDR3 length equals 15 residues. CDR1 is LGHNT and CDR2 is FRNRAP in the germline V gene. CDR3 nucleotides: TGTGCTAGTGGAGGCGCTAGCGGGAGGATGAATGAGCAGTTCTTC. It translates to CASGGASGRMNEQFF.

Here the CDR3 reads CASSYGTSGNLNEQFF. The CDR3 DNA sequence: TGTGCCAGCAGTTACGGGACTAGCGGGAACCTAAATGAGCAGTTCTTC. This chain connects TRBV6-2 or TRBV6-3 to TRBJ2-1, with 13 bases fitting TRBD2. The CDR3 is 16 residues long. CDR1 MNHEY and CDR2 SVGEGT come from the germline V gene. V shed 2 bases, J shed 7 bases, and the junction held 5 bases outside the gene matches.

V is TRBV3-1 (or the pseudogene TRBV3-2) and J is TRBJ2-1, with a possible D match to TRBD2 (5 bases). The germline gives CDR1 LGHDT, CDR2 YNNKEL (reference sequence). The CDR3 is 17 amino acids. V was trimmed by 0 bases and J by 8 bases, leaving 20 bases between them. The CDR3 DNA follows: TGTGCCAGCAGCCAAGATCCGGGGAGAGTCAGAGCCTATGAGCAGTTCTTC. This codes for CASSQDPGRVRAYEQFF.

The V call is TRBV6-1, the J call TRBJ2-2; TRBD1 might be the D (6 bases). CDR1 is MNHNS, CDR2 SASEGT, per germline. V was trimmed by 2 bases and J by 0 bases, leaving 7 bases between them. This CDR3 spans 15 amino acids. The CDR3 DNA is TGTGCCAGCAGTGAAAGGACAGCGAACACCGGGGAGCTGTTTTTT. Translation gives CASSERTANTGELFF.

This chain connects TRBV7-2 to TRBJ1-2; D is undetermined. The CDR3 is 15 amino acids. Trimming removed 5 bases from V and 1 base from J, with 14 bases in between. CDR1 and CDR2 (germline): SGHTA, FQGNSA. CDR3 region: CASSPRGRGNYGYTF. CDR3 DNA sequence: TGTGCCAGCAGCCCTCGGGGAAGAGGTAACTATGGCTACACCTTC.

This chain's CDR3 is CATSVSRGSKGELFF. The CDR3 DNA sequence: TGTGCCACCAGTGTCTCTCGAGGGAGTAAGGGGGAGCTGTTTTTT. This chain uses TRBV24-1 with TRBJ2-2; D perhaps matches TRBD2 (5 bases). The CDR3 extends over 15 amino acids. V was trimmed by 5 bases and J by 8 bases, leaving 17 bases between them. Germline CDR1 reads KGHDR; CDR2 reads SFDVKD.